These T cell receptor beta chains were read from a single sample in a study of T-cell reconstitution after alpha-beta-depleted transplantation in children. MiXCR was run by TCRdb on the PCR reads, yielding one entry per CDR3 protein. The sample has about 580,000 distinct CDR3 sequences, 23% seen once; the top ten hold roughly 14%. This sample comprised PBMCs, mostly from graft donor cells, obtained 360 days after TCRalphabeta/CD19-depleted stem cell transplant. These receptors were collected from a boy younger than two who had a stem cell transplant for acute myeloid leukemia, so the T cells may come from the graft donor. CDR3s include the opening cysteine and the closing phenylalanine or tryptophan. The D gene is left open where the match is weak. The listing skips clone size in some rows; elsewhere it reads once, few, many or a size class.

DNA: TGCAGTGCTAGTAGCGACAGGGGTCCCTTGTTATTTCACAATGAGCAGTTCTTC; CDR3: CSASSDRGPLLFHNEQFF; V: TRBV20-1; D: TRBD1; size: few; J: TRBJ2-1
DNA: TGTGCCAGCAGTTCCAACCTTAGGAACACCGGGGAGCTGTTTTTT; CDR3: CASSSNLRNTGELFF; V: TRBV27; D: NA; size: many; J: TRBJ2-2
DNA: TGTGCCAGCACCCTTCTAGGGACGAAGAACACCGGGGAGCTGTTTTTT; CDR3: CASTLLGTKNTGELFF; V: TRBV7-9; D: NA; size: many; J: TRBJ2-2
DNA: TGTGCCAGCAGTTGGTCACGGGCCCCCTCCCAAGAGACCCAGTACTTC; CDR3: CASSWSRAPSQETQYF; V: TRBV12-3/TRBV12-4; D: NA; size: NA; J: TRBJ2-5
DNA: TGTGCCAGCAGCTTAGGGATGCTCACTGAAGCTTTCTTT; CDR3: CASSLGMLTEAFF; V: TRBV7-3; D: NA; size: NA; J: TRBJ1-1
DNA: TGTGCCAGCAGTTACTCGGAGGACCCGGCCTCCGGGGAGCTGTTTTTT; CDR3: CASSYSEDPASGELFF; V: TRBV6-5; D: NA; size: NA; J: TRBJ2-2
DNA: TGTGCCAGCAGTTACCCCCCTAAACAGACTATCTCTGGAAACACCATATATTTT; CDR3: CASSYPPKQTISGNTIYF; V: TRBV12-3/TRBV12-4; D: NA; size: many; J: TRBJ1-3
DNA: TGTGCCAGCAGTATCGGGGGGCCGTCCTACAATGAGCAGTTCTTC; CDR3: CASSIGGPSYNEQFF; V: TRBV6-2/TRBV6-3; D: NA; size: NA; J: TRBJ2-1
DNA: TGCAGTGCTAGAGCGGACTCGGCAGGGCATGAGCAGTTCTTC; CDR3: CSARADSAGHEQFF; V: TRBV20-1; D: NA; size: few; J: TRBJ2-1
DNA: TGCAGCGCTGTGACAGGCCCCACTGAAGCTTTCTTT; CDR3: CSAVTGPTEAFF; V: TRBV29-1; D: NA; size: many; J: TRBJ1-1
DNA: TGTGCCACCAGTGATTTGAGGGCAGATCAGCCCCAGCATTTT; CDR3: CATSDLRADQPQHF; V: TRBV24-1; D: NA; size: few; J: TRBJ1-5
DNA: TGTGCCAGCTCACGACGGACTAGCGGGTACCAAGAGACCCAGTACTTC; CDR3: CASSRRTSGYQETQYF; V: TRBV18; D: TRBD2; size: NA; J: TRBJ2-5
DNA: TGTGCCAGCAGCAAAGCGCCTGGGGACAGGGGGACAAACGAGCAGTACTTC; CDR3: CASSKAPGDRGTNEQYF; V: TRBV21-1; D: NA; size: NA; J: TRBJ2-7
DNA: TGTGCCAGCAGTCCGGAAACAGGGTTCTTCTATGGCTACACCTTC; CDR3: CASSPETGFFYGYTF; V: TRBV6-5; D: NA; size: NA; J: TRBJ1-2
DNA: TGCGCCAGCAGCCCGACGGCGGAGGGGTATCAGTACTTC; CDR3: CASSPTAEGYQYF; V: TRBV5-1; D: NA; size: NA; J: TRBJ2-4
DNA: TGCAGTGCCGATGACAGGTTGGCTAACTATGGCTACACCTTC; CDR3: CSADDRLANYGYTF; V: TRBV20-1; D: NA; size: few; J: TRBJ1-2
DNA: TGTGCCAGCAGTTACTCCAGGGGCATGAACACTGAAGCTTTCTTT; CDR3: CASSYSRGMNTEAFF; V: TRBV6-5; D: NA; size: NA; J: TRBJ1-1
DNA: TGCAGCGTTCTCACCTTCGGCGTCGCCAAAAACATTCAGTACTTC; CDR3: CSVLTFGVAKNIQYF; V: TRBV29-1; D: NA; size: many; J: TRBJ2-4
DNA: TGCAGCGTTGAATTGATGTTCACAGATACGCAGTATTTT; CDR3: CSVELMFTDTQYF; V: TRBV29-1; D: NA; size: few; J: TRBJ2-3
DNA: TGTGCCAGCAGCTTAGCGGTGGAGGGTCCGCCCTACGAGCAGTACTTC; CDR3: CASSLAVEGPPYEQYF; V: TRBV7-6; D: NA; size: few; J: TRBJ2-7
DNA: TGTGCCAGCAGTTCCGCCGTAACCAGGGGGCCTTCTCGGTACAATGAGCAGTTCTTC; CDR3: CASSSAVTRGPSRYNEQFF; V: TRBV6-2/TRBV6-3; D: TRBD1; size: many; J: TRBJ2-1
DNA: TGTGCCAGCAGCATCAGTAGCGGGGGGGTTTCTGAGCAGTTCTTC; CDR3: CASSISSGGVSEQFF; V: TRBV9; D: TRBD2; size: many; J: TRBJ2-1